These T cell receptor beta chains were read from a single sample in a study of cytomegalovirus exposure and HLA in healthy donors. The data were produced by immunoSEQ multiplex PCR, yet TCRdb's version contains in-frame clones alone and is incomplete. The sample yields some 35,000 clones, 45% to 55% seen once. The material sequenced was PBMCs. The receptors originated from a middle-aged woman in good health and CMV-seropositive. Each CDR3 is given with its conserved first and last residue. The D gene is left open where the match is weak. Rows may omit the clone size; those that give it use once, few, many or a size class.

cdr3_nt cdr3_aa j_call d_call v_call cdr3_length clone_size
TGTGCCAGCAGCCAAGGGGGCAGGGGCAGCGACAATGAGCAGTTCTTC CASSQGGRGSDNEQFF TRBJ2-1 . TRBV4-2 16 .
TGTGCCAGCAGCTCAAGGACTACTGGCTACAATGAGCAGTTCTTC CASSSRTTGYNEQFF TRBJ2-1 . TRBV11-2 15 few
TGTGCCAGCAGCTTGGCCCGGTCTAACTATGGCTACACCTTC CASSLARSNYGYTF TRBJ1-2 . TRBV5-6 14 .
TGTGCCAGCAGTTTCGTGGGCATTAACTATGGCTACACCTTC CASSFVGINYGYTF TRBJ1-2 . TRBV27 14 few
TGTGCCAGCAGCGTAGTAGCGGGGGGCCATACTGAGCAGTTCTTC CASSVVAGGHTEQFF TRBJ2-1 TRBD2 TRBV9 15 few
TGTGCCAGCAGTTTAAGGCAGGGGGCGGAAAATGAGCAGTTCTTC CASSLRQGAENEQFF TRBJ2-1 TRBD1 TRBV27 15 .
TGTGCCAGCTCACCTTACAGGGATTATCGCACTGAAGCTTTCTTT CASSPYRDYRTEAFF TRBJ1-1 . TRBV18 15 few
TGTGCCAGCAGCCCCGGTGGCGGGGGAAAAAACATTCAGTACTTC CASSPGGGGKNIQYF TRBJ2-4 TRBD2 TRBV7-3 15 .
TGCGCCAGCAGCCAAGGAGCGGGGGGTACCTACGAGCAGTACTTC CASSQGAGGTYEQYF TRBJ2-7 TRBD2 TRBV4-1 15 .
TGTGCCAGCAGTAAGGACAGTGTTTCACCCCTCCACTTT CASSKDSVSPLHF TRBJ1-6 . TRBV6-1 13 few
TGTGCCAGCAGTAGGCGGGGCCTAGACTATGGCTACACCTTC CASSRRGLDYGYTF TRBJ1-2 . TRBV28 14 .
TGCGCCAGCAGCCCTGATAGCATCTACTACACCTTC CASSPDSIYYTF TRBJ1-2 . TRBV5-1 12 .
TGTGCCAGCAGTGATTGGGACTTGAACACTGAAGCTTTCTTT CASSDWDLNTEAFF TRBJ1-1 . TRBV2 14 once
TGTGCCAGCAGTTACTCGCGCGGGGGGGAGGATACGCAGTATTTT CASSYSRGGEDTQYF TRBJ2-3 TRBD2 TRBV6-5 15 .
TGTGCCAGCAGCCCAGCTAGCGGGGGTTACAATGAGCAGTTCTTC CASSPASGGYNEQFF TRBJ2-1 TRBD2 TRBV7-9 15 .
TGTGCCAGCAGCCAGTACCCTGGAGCGGGGGGCTGGGAGACCCAGTACTTC CASSQYPGAGGWETQYF TRBJ2-5 TRBD2 TRBV7-2 17 few